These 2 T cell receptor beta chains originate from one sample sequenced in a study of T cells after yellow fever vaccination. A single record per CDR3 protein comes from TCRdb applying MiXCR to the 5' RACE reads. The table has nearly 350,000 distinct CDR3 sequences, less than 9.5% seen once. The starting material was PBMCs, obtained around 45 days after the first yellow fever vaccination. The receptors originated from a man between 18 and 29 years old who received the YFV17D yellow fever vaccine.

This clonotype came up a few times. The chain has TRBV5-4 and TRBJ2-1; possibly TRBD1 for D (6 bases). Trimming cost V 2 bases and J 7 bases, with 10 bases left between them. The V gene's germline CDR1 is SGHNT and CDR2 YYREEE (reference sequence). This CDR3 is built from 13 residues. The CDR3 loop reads CASSFGQSNEQFF. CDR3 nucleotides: TGTGCCAGCAGCTTCGGACAGAGTAATGAGCAGTTCTTC.

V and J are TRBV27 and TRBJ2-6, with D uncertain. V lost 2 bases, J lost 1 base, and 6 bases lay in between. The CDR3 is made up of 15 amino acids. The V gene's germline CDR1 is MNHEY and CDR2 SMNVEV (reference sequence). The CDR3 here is CASSLRFSGANVLTF. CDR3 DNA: TGTGCCAGCAGTTTAAGGTTTTCTGGGGCCAACGTCCTGACTTTC.